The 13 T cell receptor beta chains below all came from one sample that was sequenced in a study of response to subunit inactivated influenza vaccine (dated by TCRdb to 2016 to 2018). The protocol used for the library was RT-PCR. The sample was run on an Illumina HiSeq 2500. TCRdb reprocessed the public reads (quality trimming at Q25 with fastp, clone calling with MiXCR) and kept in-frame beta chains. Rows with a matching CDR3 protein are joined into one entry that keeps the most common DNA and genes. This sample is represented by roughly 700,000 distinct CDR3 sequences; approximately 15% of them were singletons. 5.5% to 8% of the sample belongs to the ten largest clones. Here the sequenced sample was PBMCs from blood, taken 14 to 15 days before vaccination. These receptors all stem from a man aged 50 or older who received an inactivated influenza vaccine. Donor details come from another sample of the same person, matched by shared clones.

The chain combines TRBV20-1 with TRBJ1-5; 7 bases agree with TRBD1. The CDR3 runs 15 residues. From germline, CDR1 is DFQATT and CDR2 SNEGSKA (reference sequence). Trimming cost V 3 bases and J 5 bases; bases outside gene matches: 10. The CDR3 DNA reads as TGCAGTGCTAGCAGACAGGGAGCGACCGATCAGCCCCAGCATTTT. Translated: CSASRQGATDQPQHF.

The CDR3 region has the DNA TGCGCCAGCAGCCAAGATTCTCCAGGGAGGGCTGAAAAACTGTTTTTT. This gives the protein CASSQDSPGRAEKLFF. The genes are TRBV4-3 and TRBJ1-4; TRBD1 is a possible D gene (5 bases). The CDR3 runs to 16 residues. Per germline, CDR1 LGHNA and CDR2 YSLEER. V was shortened by 0 bases and J by 7 bases, with 15 bases between the two germline ends.

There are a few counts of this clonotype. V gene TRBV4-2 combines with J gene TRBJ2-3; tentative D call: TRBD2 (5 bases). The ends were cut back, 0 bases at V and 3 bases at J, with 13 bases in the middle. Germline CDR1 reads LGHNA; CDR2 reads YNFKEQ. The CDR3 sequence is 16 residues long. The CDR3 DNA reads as TGTGCCAGCAGCCAAGAGCGGGCGAGTGGAACAGATACGCAGTATTTT. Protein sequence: CASSQERASGTDTQYF.

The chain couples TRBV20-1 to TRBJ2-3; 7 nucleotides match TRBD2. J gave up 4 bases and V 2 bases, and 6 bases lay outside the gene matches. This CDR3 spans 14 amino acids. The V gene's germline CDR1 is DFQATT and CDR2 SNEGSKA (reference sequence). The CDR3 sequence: CSARRAGVADTQYF. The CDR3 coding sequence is TGCAGTGCTAGACGTGCGGGAGTCGCAGATACGCAGTATTTT.

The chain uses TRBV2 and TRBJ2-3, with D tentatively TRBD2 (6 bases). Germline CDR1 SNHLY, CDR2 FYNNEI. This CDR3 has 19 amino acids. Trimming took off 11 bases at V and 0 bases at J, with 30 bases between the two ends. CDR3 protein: CAFSLSRRAALNSTDTQYF. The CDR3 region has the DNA TGTGCCTTCAGTTTATCGCGGAGGGCCGCCCTAAATAGCACAGATACGCAGTATTTT.

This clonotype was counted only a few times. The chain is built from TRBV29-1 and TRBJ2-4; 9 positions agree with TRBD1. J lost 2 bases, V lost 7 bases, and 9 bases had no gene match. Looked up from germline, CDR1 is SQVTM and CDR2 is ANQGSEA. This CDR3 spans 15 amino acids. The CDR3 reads CSALQGARSKNIQYF. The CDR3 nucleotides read TGCAGCGCACTACAGGGGGCAAGATCCAAAAACATTCAGTACTTC.

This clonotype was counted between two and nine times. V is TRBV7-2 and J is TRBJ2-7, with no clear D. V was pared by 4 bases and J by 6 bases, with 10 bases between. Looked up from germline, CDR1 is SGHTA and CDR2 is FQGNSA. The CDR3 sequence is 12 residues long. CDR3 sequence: CASSSYLAEQYF. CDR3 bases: TGTGCCAGCAGCTCATATCTGGCCGAGCAGTACTTC.

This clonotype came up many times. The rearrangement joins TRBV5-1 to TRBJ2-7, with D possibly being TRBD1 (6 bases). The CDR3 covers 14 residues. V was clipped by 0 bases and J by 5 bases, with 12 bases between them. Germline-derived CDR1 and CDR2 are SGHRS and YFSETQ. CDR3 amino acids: CASSLGSGQNEQYF. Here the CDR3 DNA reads TGCGCCAGCAGCTTGGGTTCTGGACAGAACGAGCAGTACTTC. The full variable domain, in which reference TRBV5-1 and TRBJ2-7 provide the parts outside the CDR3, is KAGVTQTPRYLIKTRGQQVTLSCSPISGHRSVSWYQQTPGQGLQFLFEYFSETQRNKGNFPGRFSGRQFSNSRSEMNVSTLELGDSALYLCASSLGSGQNEQYFGPGTRLTVT.

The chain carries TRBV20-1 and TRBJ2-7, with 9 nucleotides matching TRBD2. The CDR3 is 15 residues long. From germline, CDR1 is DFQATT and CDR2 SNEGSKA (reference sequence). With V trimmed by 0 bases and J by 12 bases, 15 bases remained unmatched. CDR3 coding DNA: TGCAGTGCTAGAGATCTCCTAGCGGGGTTGTCTTCCACGTACTTC. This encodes CSARDLLAGLSSTYF.

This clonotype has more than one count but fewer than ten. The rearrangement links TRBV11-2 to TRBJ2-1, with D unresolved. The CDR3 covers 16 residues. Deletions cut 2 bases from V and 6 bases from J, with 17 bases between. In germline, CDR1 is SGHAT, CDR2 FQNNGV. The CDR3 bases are TGTGCCAGCAGCTTATATACGGTATCCCGCAGCAATGAGCAGTTCTTC. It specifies CASSLYTVSRSNEQFF.

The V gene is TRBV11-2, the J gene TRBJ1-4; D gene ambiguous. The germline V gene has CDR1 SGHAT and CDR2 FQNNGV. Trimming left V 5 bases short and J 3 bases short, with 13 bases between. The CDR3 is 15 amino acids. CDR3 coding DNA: TGTGCCAGCAGCCCCGTGGGTCCTTCTAATGAAAAACTGTTTTTT. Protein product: CASSPVGPSNEKLFF. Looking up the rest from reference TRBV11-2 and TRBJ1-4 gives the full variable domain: EAGVAQSPRYKIIEKRQSVAFWCNPISGHATLYWYQQILGQGPKLLIQFQNNGVVDDSQLPKDRFSAERLKGVDSTLKIQPAKLEDSAVYLCASSPVGPSNEKLFFGSGTQLSVL.

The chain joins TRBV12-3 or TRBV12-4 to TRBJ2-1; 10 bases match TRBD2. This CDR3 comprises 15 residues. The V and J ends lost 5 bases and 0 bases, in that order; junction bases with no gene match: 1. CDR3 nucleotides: TGTGCCAGCAGTACTAGCGGGGCCTCCTACAATGAGCAGTTCTTC. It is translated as CASSTSGASYNEQFF.

The CDR3 reads CASSPRQGPHNEQFF. The CDR3 DNA is TGTGCCAGCAGCCCGAGACAGGGTCCCCACAATGAGCAGTTCTTC. The chain couples TRBV13 to TRBJ2-1, with 7 positions matching TRBD1. V gave up 5 bases and J gave up 5 bases; unmatched junction bases: 9. This CDR3 is built from 15 residues. The germline CDR1 and CDR2 sequences are PRHDT and FYEKMQ (reference sequence).